This T cell receptor beta chain was captured by sequencing in a study of OX40 agonist ivuxolimab in advanced cancers. Study background: Partial responses were achieved by three patients, of whom one had hepatocellular carcinoma and two had cutaneous melanoma.

Libraries were prepared by immunoSEQ multiplex PCR; TCRdb keeps only in-frame clonotypes and omits some of them. The data hold about 77,000 clones, with 75% to 90% observed a single time. Germline V gives CDR1 GTSNPN, CDR2 SVGIG (reference sequence). Trimming shortened V by 1 base and J by 3 bases, and 7 bases separated the two germline ends. This CDR3 region has 13 residues. Sequences were derived from CD4+ or CD8+ T cells sorted from blood, sampled in a trial of the OX40 agonist ivuxolimab. The TCR originated in an adult with an advanced solid tumor such as melanoma, head and neck, liver or kidney cancer. The gene calls are TRBV30 and TRBJ1-3, with D uncertain. CDR3: CAWSGPYGNTIYF. CDR3 nucleotides: TGTGCCTGGAGTGGCCCCTATGGAAACACCATATATTTT.